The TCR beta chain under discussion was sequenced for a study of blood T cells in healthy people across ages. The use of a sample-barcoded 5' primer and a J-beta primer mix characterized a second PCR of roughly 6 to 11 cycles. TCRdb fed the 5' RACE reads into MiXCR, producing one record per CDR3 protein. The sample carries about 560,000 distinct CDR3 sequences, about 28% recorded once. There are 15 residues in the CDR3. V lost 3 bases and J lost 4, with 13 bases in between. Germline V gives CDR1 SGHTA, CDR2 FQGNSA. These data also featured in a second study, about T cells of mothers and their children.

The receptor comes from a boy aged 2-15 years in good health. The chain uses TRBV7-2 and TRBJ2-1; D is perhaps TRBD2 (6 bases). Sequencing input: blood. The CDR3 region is CASSLAAGRYNEQFF. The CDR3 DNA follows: TGTGCCAGCAGCTTGGCGGCTGGGAGGTACAATGAGCAGTTCTTC.